Included here is one TCR beta chain sequence, with context. Its specificity is not known. The trim removed 5 bases at V and 0 bases at J, leaving 6 bases unmatched. Germline CDR1 and CDR2: SEHNR and FQNEAQ (reference sequence). The CDR3 has 16 residues. This specimen belongs to a study of cytomegalovirus exposure and HLA in healthy donors. The PCR used 60 Vbeta and 13 Jbeta primers. Clones were read by immunoSEQ multiplex PCR, and TCRdb kept only the in-frame ones, dropping some. The table includes 85,000 to 100,000 clones, more than 75% detected once. Study results and caveats: With later analysis, a missense DCLRE1C variant became linked to TCR beta V- and J-gene trimming. What a later analysis reportedly showed was that an Asian-associated ancestry cluster had fewer N-insertions than the 666-donor mean.

The clonotype was recovered from a woman between 40 and 55 years old in good health and CMV-seronegative. Specimen: PBMCs. This sequence joins TRBV7-9 and TRBJ1-2; the match to TRBD1 covers 10 bases. CDR3 residues: CASSRSGTGANYGYTF. The CDR3 coding sequence is TGTGCCAGCAGCAGGTCCGGGACAGGGGCTAACTATGGCTACACCTTC.